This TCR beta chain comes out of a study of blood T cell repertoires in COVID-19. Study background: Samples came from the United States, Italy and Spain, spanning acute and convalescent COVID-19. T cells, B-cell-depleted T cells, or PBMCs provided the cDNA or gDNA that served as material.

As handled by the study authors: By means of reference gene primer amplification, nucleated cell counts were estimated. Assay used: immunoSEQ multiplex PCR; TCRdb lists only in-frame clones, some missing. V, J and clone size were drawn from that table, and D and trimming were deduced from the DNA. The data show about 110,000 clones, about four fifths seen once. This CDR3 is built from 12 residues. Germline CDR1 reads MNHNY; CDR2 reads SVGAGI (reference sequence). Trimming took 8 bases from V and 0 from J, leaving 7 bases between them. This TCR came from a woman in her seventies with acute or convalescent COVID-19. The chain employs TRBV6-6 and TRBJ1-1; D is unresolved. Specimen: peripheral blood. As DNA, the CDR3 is TGTGCCAGCCGGGGAATGAACACTGAAGCTTTCTTT. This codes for CASRGMNTEAFF.